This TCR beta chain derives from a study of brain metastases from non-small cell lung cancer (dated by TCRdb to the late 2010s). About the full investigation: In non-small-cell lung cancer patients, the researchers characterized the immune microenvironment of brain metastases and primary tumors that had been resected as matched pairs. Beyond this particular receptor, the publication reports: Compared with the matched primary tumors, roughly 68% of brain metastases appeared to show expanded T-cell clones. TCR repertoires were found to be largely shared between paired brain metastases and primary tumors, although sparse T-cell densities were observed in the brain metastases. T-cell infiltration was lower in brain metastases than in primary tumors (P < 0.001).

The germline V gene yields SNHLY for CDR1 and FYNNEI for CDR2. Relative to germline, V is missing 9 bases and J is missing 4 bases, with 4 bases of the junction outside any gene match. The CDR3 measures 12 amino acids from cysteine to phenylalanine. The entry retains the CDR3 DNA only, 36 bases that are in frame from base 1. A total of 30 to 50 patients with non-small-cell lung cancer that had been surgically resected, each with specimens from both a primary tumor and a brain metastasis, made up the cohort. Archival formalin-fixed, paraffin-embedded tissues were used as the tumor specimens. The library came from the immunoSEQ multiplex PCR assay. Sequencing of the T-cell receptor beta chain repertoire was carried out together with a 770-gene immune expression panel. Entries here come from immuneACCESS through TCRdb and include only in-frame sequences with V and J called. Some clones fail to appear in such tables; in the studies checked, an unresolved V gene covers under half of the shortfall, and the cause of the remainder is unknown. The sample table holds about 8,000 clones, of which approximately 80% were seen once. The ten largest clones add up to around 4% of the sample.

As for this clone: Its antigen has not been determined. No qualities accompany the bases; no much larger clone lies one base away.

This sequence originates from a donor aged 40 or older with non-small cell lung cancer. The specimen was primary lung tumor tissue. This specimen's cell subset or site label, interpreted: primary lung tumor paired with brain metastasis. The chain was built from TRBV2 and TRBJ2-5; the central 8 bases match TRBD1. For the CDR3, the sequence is CASTGTGETQYF. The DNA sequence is TGTGCCAGTACGGGGACAGGAGAGACCCAGTACTTC.